Shown below are 30 T cell receptor beta chains from a single sample sequenced in a study of blood T cell repertoires in COVID-19 (dated by TCRdb to 2020 to 2021). The receptor library was made with the immunoSEQ multiplex PCR assay. Imported from immuneACCESS, the table was reduced by TCRdb to in-frame sequences with V and J called. These copies leave out some clones; in studies compared against another copy, an unresolved V gene accounts for under half, and the cause of the remainder is not known. Across this sample there are around 46,000 clones, with 80% to 90% seen only once. The top ten clones comprise around 32% of the sample. Sequencing was performed on peripheral blood. The receptors stem from a woman of 80 years or more with COVID-19, enrolled during active disease.

This chain joins TRBV5-1 and TRBJ2-3; 11 nucleotides match TRBD1. The germline V gene has CDR1 SGHRS and CDR2 YFSETQ. Unmatched junction bases numbered 2, after V lost 4 bases and J lost 4 bases. This CDR3 spans 14 amino acids. Written as DNA, the CDR3 is TGCGCCAGCAGCGGGGACAGGGGGTCAGATACGCAGTATTTT. Protein product: CASSGDRGSDTQYF.

This clone came up a few times. The chain couples TRBV5-1 to TRBJ2-3; D may be TRBD1 (6 bases). CDR3 size: 15 residues. Germline CDR1 is SGHRS and CDR2 is YFSETQ. Between the trimmed V and J ends, which lost 4 bases and 2 bases, there was a span of 14 bases. This CDR3 reads CASSDPRGSTDTQYF. The CDR3 region has the DNA TGCGCCAGCAGCGATCCTAGGGGGTCCACAGATACGCAGTATTTT.

This chain uses TRBV19 with TRBJ2-3; 11 nucleotides match TRBD2. Germline V gene sequence: CDR1 LNHDA, CDR2 SQIVND (reference sequence). CDR3 length: 16 amino acids. V was clipped by 5 bases and J by 0 bases; unmatched bases: 4. The CDR3 nucleotides are TGTGCCAGTAGTTGGACTAGCGGGTCTAGCACAGATACGCAGTATTTT. It specifies CASSWTSGSSTDTQYF.

J is TRBJ1-5 and V is TRBV10-3, with D hard to call. This CDR3 region has 13 residues. V was pared by 2 bases and J by 1 base, with 3 bases between. Germline V gene sequence: CDR1 ENHRY, CDR2 SYGVKD. DNA of the CDR3: TGTGCCATCAGTGAGCAAAGCAATCAGCCCCAGCATTTT. Amino acid sequence: CAISEQSNQPQHF.

This sequence joins TRBV3-1 (or the pseudogene TRBV3-2) and TRBJ1-1; 8 positions agree with TRBD1. CDR3 length equals 16 residues. V trimming: 1 base; J trimming: 4 bases; junction bases outside the gene matches: 8. Per germline, CDR1 LGHDT and CDR2 YNNKEL (reference sequence). The CDR3 DNA reads as TGTGCCAGCAGCCAAGGAATAGGGACAGGAGGCACTGAAGCTTTCTTT. This translates into CASSQGIGTGGTEAFF.

The chain recombines TRBV9 with TRBJ1-3, with D possibly being TRBD1 (5 bases). Deletions cut 3 bases from V and 4 bases from J, with 11 bases between. CDR3 length: 14 residues. The germline V gene has CDR1 SGDLS and CDR2 YYNGEE. The CDR3 DNA sequence: TGTGCCAGCAGCGGTCAGGGTCTAGGAAACACCATATATTTT. Translating it yields CASSGQGLGNTIYF.

The chain combines TRBV10-3 with TRBJ2-2; a possible D gene is TRBD2 (6 bases). In germline, CDR1 is ENHRY, CDR2 SYGVKD. Trimming left V 7 bases short and J 4 bases short, with 16 bases between. CDR3 length: 15 amino acids. CDR3 sequence: CAITRDLPGTGELFF. The CDR3 nucleotides are TGTGCCATCACCCGGGACTTGCCGGGCACCGGGGAGCTGTTTTTT.

The rearrangement joins TRBV6-6 to TRBJ2-1, with 9 nucleotides matching TRBD1. After removal of 7 bases from V and 4 bases from J, the junction contained 2 bases not matched to a gene. CDR3 length: 13 residues. Germline CDR1 is MNHNY and CDR2 is SVGAGI (reference sequence). The CDR3 spells CASTGTGYNEQFF. In DNA, the CDR3 is TGTGCCAGCACCGGGACAGGGTACAATGAGCAGTTCTTC.

The chain joins TRBV28 to TRBJ1-1; D not resolved. The length of the CDR3 is 11 residues. V lost 7 bases to trimming and J lost 2 bases, with 5 bases between them. Per germline, CDR1 MDHEN and CDR2 SYDVKM. CDR3 bases: TGTGCCAGCAACTATAACACTGAAGCTTTCTTT. Translation gives CASNYNTEAFF.

CDR3 nucleotides: TGCGCCAGCAGCCAGTATACGGGGAACACTGAAGCTTTCTTT. Amino acid sequence: CASSQYTGNTEAFF. The rearrangement uses TRBV4-1 and TRBJ1-1; no clear D gene. This CDR3 has 14 residues. V lost 3 bases to trimming and J lost 1 base, with 9 bases between them. The germline gives CDR1 MGHRA, CDR2 YSYEKL.

The chain has TRBV4-1 and TRBJ1-4; 8 bases agree with TRBD1. V was clipped by 4 bases and J by 6 bases; unmatched bases: 10. The CDR3 totals 16 residues. Germline V lookup: CDR1 MGHRA, CDR2 YSYEKL. The CDR3 DNA is TGCGCCAGCAGCCCATCGACAGGGGCCGGGGATGAAAAACTGTTTTTT. The encoded protein is CASSPSTGAGDEKLFF.

This chain links TRBV7-3 with TRBJ2-1; TRBD1 agrees at 10 bases. The CDR3 consists of 19 residues. Germline trimming cut 1 base from V and 3 bases from J; bases unmatched to any gene: 12. The germline V gene has CDR1 SGHTA and CDR2 FQGTGA. CDR3 amino acids: CASSLKGQGFLGVYNEQFF. CDR3 coding DNA: TGTGCCAGCAGCTTAAAGGGACAGGGGTTTCTCGGGGTCTACAATGAGCAGTTCTTC.

This clone was picked up one time. V usage is TRBV7-9 and J usage is TRBJ1-2; D is possibly TRBD1 (5 bases). The CDR3 loop spans 15 amino acids. V was cut by 2 bases and J by 3 bases, with 13 bases left in between. Germline V gene data show CDR1 as SEHNR and CDR2 as FQNEAQ (reference sequence). The CDR3 nucleotides read TGTGCCAGCAGCTTATGGGACGGGGGGTACTATGGCTACACCTTC. Translated, it gives CASSLWDGGYYGYTF.

The J gene is TRBJ2-4, the V gene TRBV5-8; TRBD1 matches at 7 bases. V lost 2 bases, J lost 0 bases, and 2 bases stayed unmatched. The CDR3 totals 15 residues. CDR1 and CDR2 from the germline V gene are SGHTS and YDEGEE. CDR3 protein: CASSLGDRAKNIQYF. As DNA, the CDR3 is TGTGCCAGCAGCTTAGGGGACAGAGCCAAAAACATTCAGTACTTC. Full variable domain (remainder filled in from reference TRBV5-8 and TRBJ2-4): EAGVTQSPTHLIKTRGQQATLRCSPISGHTSVYWYQQALGLGLQFLLWYDEGEERNRGNFPPRFSGRQFPNYSSELNVNALELEDSALYLCASSLGDRAKNIQYFGAGTRLSVL.

The rearrangement joins TRBV12-5 to TRBJ2-2; D not resolved. Germline V gene data show CDR1 as LGHNT and CDR2 as FRNRAP. V dropped 3 bases and J dropped 0 bases, with 8 bases sitting between them. CDR3 length equals 15 residues. The CDR3 region is CASGLGGANTGELFF. The CDR3 DNA sequence: TGTGCTAGTGGTTTAGGTGGAGCGAACACCGGGGAGCTGTTTTTT.

Only one count was recorded for this clone. The rearrangement links TRBV18 to TRBJ1-1; a possible D gene is TRBD1 (5 bases). CDR3 length: 14 residues. V lost 6 bases to trimming and J lost 3 bases, with 14 bases between them. The germline CDR1 and CDR2 sequences are KGHSH and LQKENI. The CDR3 spells CASSWAGFDTEAFF. CDR3 nucleotides: TGTGCCAGCTCCTGGGCAGGGTTCGACACTGAAGCTTTCTTT.

The V call is TRBV5-1, the J call TRBJ2-2; the D gene is possibly TRBD2 (5 bases). The CDR3 extends over 16 amino acids. CDR1 is SGHRS, CDR2 YFSETQ, per germline. Trimming took off 5 bases at V and 3 bases at J, with 17 bases between the two ends. DNA of the CDR3: TGCGCCAGCAGTGGGGATAGCGTCTCGTACACCGGGGAGCTGTTTTTT. Amino acid sequence: CASSGDSVSYTGELFF.

The gene calls are TRBV24-1 and TRBJ2-1; tentatively, D is TRBD2 (6 bases). The germline V gene encodes CDR1 KGHDR and CDR2 SFDVKD. V was shortened by 1 base and J by 4 bases, with 16 bases between the two germline ends. This CDR3 is built from 17 residues. The CDR3 bases are TGTGCCACCAGTGATTTAAGGGCGGAGGGCAAGTACAATGAGCAGTTCTTC. Translation: CATSDLRAEGKYNEQFF.

The CDR3 sequence is CASSLDNSAGELFF. DNA for the CDR3: TGTGCCAGCAGCTTAGATAATAGCGCCGGGGAGCTGTTTTTT. The chain uses TRBV11-3 and TRBJ2-2, with D possibly TRBD2 on 5 matching bases. Deletions cut 0 bases from V and 6 bases from J, with 8 bases between. This CDR3 contains 14 residues. Germline loops: CDR1 SGHNT, CDR2 YENEEA.

This chain joins TRBV2 and TRBJ1-5; D perhaps matches TRBD1 (6 bases). V shed 0 bases and J shed 4 bases, with 7 bases lying between them. CDR3 length equals 14 residues. Germline CDR1 is SNHLY and CDR2 is FYNNEI. The CDR3 is CASSEATGNQPQHF. CDR3 in DNA: TGTGCCAGCAGTGAAGCCACAGGGAATCAGCCCCAGCATTTT. The full variable domain, with the rest looked up from reference TRBV2 and TRBJ1-5, is EPEVTQTPSHQVTQMGQEVILRCVPISNHLYFYWYRQILGQKVEFLVSFYNNEISEKSEIFDDQFSVERPDGSNFTLKIRSTKLEDSAMYFCASSEATGNQPQHFGDGTRLSIL.

The J gene is TRBJ2-1, the V gene TRBV10-3, with 8 bases aligning to TRBD2. CDR3 length: 13 residues. V lost 3 bases to trimming and J lost 10 bases; unmatched junction nucleotides: 5. Germline CDR1 is ENHRY and CDR2 is SYGVKD. CDR3 region: CAISERQRGEQFF. In DNA form, the CDR3 reads TGTGCCATCAGTGAAAGGCAGCGGGGGGAGCAGTTCTTC.

The sample holds a few counts of this clone. This chain links TRBV15 with TRBJ2-3; a weak D match, TRBD2 (7 bases). This CDR3 has 15 amino acids. Germline V gives CDR1 LNHNV, CDR2 YYDKDF (reference sequence). V gave up 4 bases and J gave up 3 bases, with 14 bases separating them. As DNA, the CDR3 is TGTGCCACCAGCAACCCAGGGGAGGGGACAGATACGCAGTATTTT. Translating it yields CATSNPGEGTDTQYF.

This rearrangement joins TRBV14 to TRBJ1-1, with TRBD1 matching over 10 bases. The CDR3 is made up of 20 amino acids. Germline trimming cut 4 bases from V and 13 bases from J; bases unmatched to any gene: 30. CDR1 is SGHDN, CDR2 FVKESK, per germline. The CDR3 DNA is TGTGCCAGCAGCCCGGACAGGGGGGCACTGAAGCTTCAGCCCCCCGCCATCCTTTTCTTT. This gives the protein CASSPDRGALKLQPPAILFF.

The CDR3: CASSLQGHGANVLTF. The CDR3 DNA sequence: TGTGCCAGCAGCTTGCAGGGGCACGGGGCCAACGTCCTGACTTTC. The chain is built from TRBV7-8 and TRBJ2-6; possible D gene TRBD1, 6 bases. Trimming took off 3 bases at V and 4 bases at J, with 10 bases between the two ends. The CDR3 covers 15 residues. The germline gives CDR1 SGHVS, CDR2 FQNEAQ.

This sequence joins TRBV5-8 and TRBJ2-3; D gene uncertain. The CDR3 totals 15 residues. Per germline, CDR1 SGHTS and CDR2 YDEGEE. V lost 3 bases and J lost 0, with 11 bases in between. CDR3 loop: CASSSLTTSTDTQYF. The CDR3 nucleotides are TGTGCCAGCAGCTCATTAACCACTAGCACAGATACGCAGTATTTT. The variable domain in full, with the rest retrieved from reference TRBV5-8 and TRBJ2-3, is EAGVTQSPTHLIKTRGQQATLRCSPISGHTSVYWYQQALGLGLQFLLWYDEGEERNRGNFPPRFSGRQFPNYSSELNVNALELEDSALYLCASSSLTTSTDTQYFGPGTRLTVL.

This clone was picked up one time. The chain carries TRBV7-2 and TRBJ2-3, with D unresolved. The CDR3 runs to 12 residues. Germline CDR1 and CDR2: SGHTA and FQGNSA. V shed 1 base and J shed 10 bases, with 9 bases lying between them. This chain's CDR3 is CASSLGYRAQYF. CDR3 bases: TGTGCCAGCAGCTTAGGTTATCGTGCGCAGTATTTT.

The chain uses TRBV18 and TRBJ2-3, with 7 positions matching TRBD2. After removal of 5 bases from V and 1 base from J, the junction contained 6 bases not matched to a gene. CDR3 length: 15 amino acids. Germline V gene sequence: CDR1 KGHSH, CDR2 LQKENI. The CDR3 loop is CASSVTSSGTDTQYF. Written as DNA, the CDR3 is TGTGCCAGCTCAGTGACTAGCTCTGGCACAGATACGCAGTATTTT.

The rearrangement joins TRBV7-2 to TRBJ2-7, with 9 bases aligning to TRBD2. Germline values: CDR1 SGHTA, CDR2 FQGNSA. V shed 5 bases, J shed 4 bases, and the junction held 6 bases outside the gene matches. CDR3 length equals 14 residues. The DNA for the CDR3 is TGTGCCAGCAGCCTCAGCGGGAGGCGATACGAGCAGTACTTC. Residues: CASSLSGRRYEQYF.

The chain links TRBV18 to TRBJ2-2, with D unclear. From germline, CDR1 is KGHSH and CDR2 LQKENI. Trimming left V 0 bases short and J 6 bases short, with 5 bases between. This CDR3 spans 13 amino acids. The CDR3 loop is CASSPPSSGELFF. The CDR3 region has the DNA TGTGCCAGCTCACCACCCTCCTCCGGGGAGCTGTTTTTT.

This clone has a single count. The chain employs TRBV20-1 and TRBJ2-1, with TRBD1 identical over 10 bases. Trimming took 3 bases from V and 9 from J; bases not matched to a gene: 14. Germline V gene sequence: CDR1 DFQATT, CDR2 SNEGSKA (reference sequence). The length of the CDR3 is 16 residues. CDR3 residues: CSASWAGTGAAGEQFF. CDR3 DNA sequence: TGCAGTGCTAGTTGGGCGGGGACAGGGGCCGCCGGTGAGCAGTTCTTC.